The T cell receptor beta chain under discussion was sequenced for a study of human T cells and chemical hapten exposure. This clonotype was observed at least ten times. At one end the junction does not follow the germline gene, possibly because of a read error. TCRdb called the RACE reads again in MiXCR, with one record for every CDR3 protein. The sample shows 95,000 or so distinct CDR3 sequences, more than 9% of them seen only once. This CDR3 is built from 12 residues. Per the germline V gene, CDR1 is LGHNA and CDR2 is YNFKEQ. Sample time point: patch test 1, 2 weeks after DPC sensitization. The treatment is: therapeutic diphenylcyclopropenone sensitization with weekly scalp DPC.

The chain carries TRBV4-2 and TRBJ1-2; 9 nucleotides match TRBD1. Source: whole blood, taken in connection with sensitization to the hapten diphenylcyclopropenone (DPC). This clonotype was obtained from a man aged 35-49 years with alopecia areata. Some clones in this sample may be carry-over from other donors' samples. CDR3 protein: CASSAGQGLFFF. The CDR3 region has the DNA TGTGCCAGCAGCGCAGGACAGGGGCTCTTCTTCTTC.